This TCR beta chain was sequenced during a study of blood T cell repertoires in COVID-19. Study-wide background: The United States, Italy and Spain supplied acute and convalescent COVID-19 samples. Nucleic acid was either cDNA or gDNA, and it came from T cells, B-cell-depleted T cells, or PBMCs.

Study processing details: Reference gene primers were amplified, and this amplification served to estimate nucleated cell counts. Assay used: immunoSEQ multiplex PCR; TCRdb lists only in-frame clones, some missing. The DNA gave D and trimming, while V, J and clone size come from that table. The sample has about 250,000 clones, 88% seen once; the top ten hold about 1.3%. The CDR3 is 13 amino acids. Germline CDR1 SEHNR, CDR2 FQNEAQ (reference sequence). The V gene lost 3 bases and the J gene lost 4 bases, with 4 bases spanning the gap. Sequencing input: peripheral blood. This TCR came from a man older than 75 with acute or convalescent COVID-19. The chain has TRBV7-9 and TRBJ1-6; no clear D. CDR3 protein: CASSFEYNSPLHF. CDR3 in DNA: TGTGCCAGCAGCTTCGAGTATAATTCACCCCTCCACTTT.